Below, 6 T cell receptor beta chains from the same sample are listed, as sequenced in a study of healthy donors' naive CD4 and CD8 T cells. Starting from about 470 ng of total RNA, TCR libraries were made with linear amplification. TCRdb ran MiXCR on the reads and lists one entry per CDR3 protein. The data contain about 180,000 distinct CDR3 sequences, around 74% of them seen just once; the ten biggest clones take up 2% to 2.5%. Material for sequencing was naive CD4+ and CD8+ T cells sorted from blood, pooled from several donors. The origin of the receptors is a pool of human donors in good health; the sample pools cells from several healthy donors.

The chain links TRBV6-5 to TRBJ1-1; D uncertain. The CDR3 runs to 13 residues. The germline gives CDR1 MNHEY, CDR2 SVGAGI. The V end was cut by 2 bases, the J end by 5 bases, with 9 bases between. In DNA form, the CDR3 reads TGTGCCAGCAGTTACGACAAGTTAACTGAAGCTTTCTTT. It is translated as CASSYDKLTEAFF.

The chain has TRBV5-4 and TRBJ2-3; D is perhaps TRBD2 (6 bases). Trimming cost V 4 bases and J 1 base, with 16 bases left between them. The CDR3 consists of 16 residues. The V gene's germline CDR1 is SGHNT and CDR2 YYREEE (reference sequence). The CDR3 nucleotides are TGTGCCAGCAGCAACGGGGAGGTTAGCGGCACAGATACGCAGTATTTT. It specifies CASSNGEVSGTDTQYF.

The CDR3 is CSVAGQLNEKLFF. CDR3 DNA: TGCAGCGTTGCGGGACAGCTTAATGAAAAACTGTTTTTT. The gene calls are TRBV29-1 and TRBJ1-4; 7 nucleotides line up with TRBD1. Trimming cost V 4 bases and J 4 bases; bases outside gene matches: 3. This CDR3 spans 13 amino acids. Germline V gene lookup returns CDR1 SQVTM and CDR2 ANQGSEA.

The V and J genes are TRBV20-1 and TRBJ2-7; the D gene is possibly TRBD2 (5 bases). This CDR3 has 15 amino acids. V was clipped by 3 bases and J by 4 bases, with 19 bases between them. The germline V gene encodes CDR1 DFQATT and CDR2 SNEGSKA (reference sequence). The CDR3: CSARATGTRKYEQYF. DNA for the CDR3: TGCAGTGCTAGGGCAACCGGAACTAGAAAATACGAGCAGTACTTC.

The V gene is TRBV19, the J gene TRBJ1-6; no definite D call. V lost 8 bases to trimming and J lost 6 bases, with 11 bases between them. CDR3 length equals 13 residues. Per the germline V gene, CDR1 is LNHDA and CDR2 is SQIVND (reference sequence). This chain's CDR3 is CASSDRFNSPLHF. The CDR3, as DNA: TGTGCCAGTTCGGACCGCTTTAATTCACCCCTCCACTTT.

The chain recombines TRBV27 with TRBJ1-1; tentative D call: TRBD1 (5 bases). This CDR3 has 15 residues. Trimming took 3 bases from V and 5 from J, leaving 16 bases between them. CDR1 and CDR2 (germline): MNHEY, SMNVEV (reference sequence). The CDR3, as DNA: TGTGCCAGCAGTTTCATATTCCAGGGCCAGACTGAAGCTTTCTTT. This encodes CASSFIFQGQTEAFF.